This T cell receptor beta chain was sequenced in a study of a mutant IDH1 vaccine in newly diagnosed glioma (dated by TCRdb to the early 2020s). Background on the whole study: Patients were given eight vaccinations, in weeks 1, 3, 5, 7, 11, 15, 19 and 23, which matched visits V03 through V10. Vaccination was initiated 4-6 weeks after radiotherapy alone, or concurrently with temozolomide cycles in the chemotherapy-containing groups. Of the 32 patients who were treated, 62.5% were male and around 38% were female, and the mean age was about 37 years. Prior to enrollment, standard therapy consisting of radiotherapy alone, temozolomide alone, or radiochemotherapy with temozolomide had been administered to patients, with the combination being received by most patients. Peripheral blood samples were drawn at six visits, namely V03 (baseline), V05, V07, V10, V12 and V13. Longitudinal TCRB deep sequencing was performed for about two dozen treated patients wherever samples were available for exploratory analyses. Results and caveats for the whole study, not just this receptor: Changes in the top peripheral T cell clonotypes picked up by TCRB sequencing did not appear to be linked to pseudoprogression. Vaccine-induced immune responses across multiple MHC alleles were detected in 90% to 95% of patients. Selection of PBMC samples for TCRB deep sequencing was based on availability. According to the authors, sample limitations meant that analyses of patient blood samples could not be reproduced.

Turning to this clone: The target of this receptor is not known. Base quality data are lacking; no much larger clone is found one base away.

The CDR3 covers 15 residues, taking in both the cysteine and the phenylalanine. Solely the CDR3 DNA is kept, with 45 bases framed from the first base. Looking up the germline V gene (reference sequence) yields CDR1 LNHDA and CDR2 SQIVND. Germline trimming: 5 bases from V, 4 bases from J; junction bases outside gene matches: 10. According to the study, the label for this sample's time point signals: week 5, during vaccination. Every vaccine dose consisted of 300 ug of a 20-mer mutant IDH1 peptide in Montanide, administered subcutaneously together with topical imiquimod. The donors had newly diagnosed IDH1-mutant astrocytomas of WHO grade 3 or 4 that showed loss of nuclear ATRX. The samples were drawn from NOA16, a multicentre, single-arm, open-label phase I trial in Germany that tested a mutant IDH1 peptide vaccine in humans for the first time. Genomic DNA for TCRB sequencing was extracted from EDTA blood using the DNeasy Blood and Tissue Kit.

To prepare the library, the immunoSEQ multiplex PCR assay was applied. Rearranged TCR beta chain sequences were amplified using the hsTCRB Kit according to the manufacturer's protocol. Sequencing of TCRB libraries was carried out on an Illumina MiSeq. On the study's bioinformatics: Demultiplexing, trimming and gene mapping were performed with the kit vendor's proprietary platform. This is the immuneACCESS table as TCRdb keeps it, with only in-frame sequences that have V and J called. A part of the clones is gone; compared with another copy, unresolved V genes explain less than half, and the rest is unexplained. V and J calls and clone size follow that table, whereas D and trimming were derived from the DNA. This sample is represented by approximately 38,000 clones; over 75% of them were singletons. The ten top clones hold around 1.8% of the sample.

This chain is built from TRBV19 and TRBJ2-7; 8 bases in the junction line up with TRBD2. The sample in question was PBMCs, obtained from a glioma patient whose treatment included an IDH1 peptide vaccine. The receptor's source is a man aged 40-49 years with glioma. DNA sequence: TGTGCCAGTAGTTTAGGAACGGGAGGGGAATACGAGCAGTACTTC. The translation is CASSLGTGGEYEQYF. Extended through the reference TRBV19 and TRBJ2-7 proteins, this CDR3 yields the full variable domain: DGGITQSPKYLFRKEGQNVTLSCEQNLNHDAMYWYRQDPGQGLRLIYYSQIVNDFQKGDIAEGYSVSREKKESFPLTVTSAQKNPTAFYLCASSLGTGGEYEQYFGPGTRLTVT.